A single sample gave rise to the 4 T cell receptor beta chains below, sequenced in a study of identical twins. MiXCR, applied by TCRdb to the 5' RACE reads, yields one record per CDR3 protein. The sample includes some 600,000 distinct CDR3 sequences, 7.1% seen only once; the top ten take roughly 1.6%. The data were also submitted as part of a second study, on yellow fever vaccine responses in identical twins.

Source material: PBMCs. The receptors derive from a woman aged 18-29 years in good health.

This clonotype was detected ten times or more. The rearrangement joins TRBV10-3 to TRBJ2-1; the D gene could be TRBD1 or TRBD2 (5 bases each). The CDR3 contains 16 residues. Germline CDR1 is ENHRY and CDR2 is SYGVKD. Trimming pared 8 bases from V and 0 bases from J, leaving 17 bases between. CDR3 in amino acids: CAIGESGRSSYNEQFF. The CDR3 DNA is TGTGCCATCGGGGAGTCGGGGCGGAGCTCCTACAATGAGCAGTTCTTC.

This clonotype appeared a few times. CDR3 in amino acids: CSVTDGTDTQYF. CDR3 nucleotides: TGCAGCGTTACAGATGGCACAGATACGCAGTATTTT. This chain connects TRBV29-1 to TRBJ2-3; D gene uncertain. Trimming cost V 5 bases and J 1 base, with 7 bases left between them. The CDR3 loop spans 12 amino acids. CDR1 is SQVTM, CDR2 ANQGSEA, per germline.

This clonotype has a count of ten or more. The gene calls are TRBV18 and TRBJ2-3; 10 nucleotides agree with TRBD2. In germline, CDR1 is KGHSH, CDR2 LQKENI. The CDR3 runs to 16 residues. V gave up 5 bases and J gave up 2 bases; unmatched junction bases: 7. CDR3 residues: CASSSIAGGFTDTQYF. DNA for the CDR3: TGTGCCAGCTCAAGCATAGCGGGAGGTTTCACAGATACGCAGTATTTT.

This clonotype was recorded many times. The rearrangement links TRBV5-1 to TRBJ1-2; D is unresolved. With 1 base removed from V and 5 bases from J, the gap between germline ends came to 9 bases. The CDR3 length is 13 residues. Germline CDR1 and CDR2: SGHRS and YFSETQ. CDR3 nucleotides: TGCGCCAGCAGCTTGCCGACGGAATATGGCTACACCTTC. Amino acids: CASSLPTEYGYTF. The full variable domain, with the rest looked up from reference TRBV5-1 and TRBJ1-2, is KAGVTQTPRYLIKTRGQQVTLSCSPISGHRSVSWYQQTPGQGLQFLFEYFSETQRNKGNFPGRFSGRQFSNSRSEMNVSTLELGDSALYLCASSLPTEYGYTFGSGTRLTVV.